This T cell receptor beta chain was captured by sequencing in a study of shared clonotypes between healthy human individuals. The V gene lost 0 bases and the J gene lost 7 bases, with 9 bases spanning the gap. Germline assignment: CDR1 GTSNPN and CDR2 SVGIG (reference sequence). This CDR3 has 12 residues. Naive CD8 populations comprised CD45RO-negative cells positively selected for CCR7, excluding terminally differentiated effector memory CD45RA+ cells. The sample holds a few counts of this clone. As yet, its antigen is unknown. General study points: Around 5% was the fraction of naive CD4 clonotypes found shared across four donors. Donors were few, which limited the genetic and exposure-history diversity represented.

At a deep level, the assay was run. Sorted-subset replicate PCR reactions contained 200 to 250 ng DNA, corresponding to approximately 30,000 T cell genomes. Sequenced by immunoSEQ multiplex PCR; TCRdb stores in-frame clones only, minus some. The repertoire holds approximately 2,200,000 clones, about 93% seen once, with more than 1.5% in the top ten. The source of this sequence is a man aged 18 to 30 in good health. Some clones in this sample may be carry-over from other donors' samples. The chain uses TRBV30 and TRBJ1-1; unclear D gene. Specimen: naive CD8+ T cells from PBMCs. The CDR3 spells CAWSVSGLEAFF. DNA for the CDR3: TGTGCCTGGAGTGTTAGCGGCCTTGAAGCTTTCTTT.